This T cell receptor beta chain derives from a study of cytomegalovirus exposure and HLA in healthy donors. Vbeta (60) and Jbeta (13) primers were used in the PCR. The protocol was immunoSEQ multiplex PCR, while the TCRdb copy is restricted to in-frame clones and leaves out a portion. The data contain some 180,000 clones, roughly 80% of them seen just once; the ten biggest clones take up 1.5% to 2%. The CDR3 is 13 amino acids. The germline gives CDR1 ENHRY, CDR2 SYGVKD. The ends lost 6 bases at V and 4 bases at J; junction bases unmatched: 5. The chain joins TRBV10-3 to TRBJ1-1; TRBD1 matches 7 bases. The TCR comes from a woman between 18 and 29 years old in good health and CMV-seronegative. The source material was PBMCs. CDR3 region: CAISEGAGTEAFF. The CDR3 DNA is TGTGCCATCAGCGAGGGGGCTGGCACTGAAGCTTTCTTT.